The 7 T cell receptor beta chains below were found in one sample sequenced in a study of beta chain features in type 1 diabetes. Every isolated RNA sample was fully reverse transcribed, so sequencing captured expressed TCRB transcripts. Produced via immunoSEQ multiplex PCR; TCRdb's table is partial and in-frame only. The sample lists 390,000 or so clones, about 15% occurring once. The sample was naive CD4+ T cells from blood. The receptor set was obtained from a man aged 30 to 45 in good health.

This clone was counted only a few times. The chain couples TRBV18 to TRBJ1-6, with TRBD1 as a possible D gene (5 bases). CDR3 length: 16 residues. The V end lost 2 bases, the J end lost 6 bases, and 14 bases lay between the germline ends. CDR1 and CDR2 from the germline V gene are KGHSH and LQKENI. CDR3 region: CASSPGTGRINSPLHF. CDR3 bases: TGTGCCAGCTCACCAGGTACGGGACGGATTAATTCACCCCTCCACTTT.

V gene TRBV29-1 combines with J gene TRBJ2-5, with D tentatively TRBD1 (5 bases). Trimming removed 7 bases from V and 4 bases from J, with 13 bases in between. The CDR3 contains 12 residues. Germline V gene sequence: CDR1 SQVTM, CDR2 ANQGSEA. The CDR3 DNA follows: TGCAGCGCTAGGGGCCTCTCAGAGACCCAGTACTTC. This gives the protein CSARGLSETQYF.

In this sample, this clone turned up a few times. The chain recombines TRBV18 with TRBJ2-7; no definite D call. V was cut by 0 bases and J by 3 bases, with 6 bases left in between. Germline V gene lookup returns CDR1 KGHSH and CDR2 LQKENI. This CDR3 region has 13 residues. This CDR3 is CASSPPAGYEQYV. As DNA, the CDR3 is TGTGCCAGCTCACCACCGGCAGGCTACGAGCAGTACGTC.

Turning to this clone: The sample holds other DNA sequences that translate to the same CDR3. The chain is built from TRBV9 and TRBJ2-5; 9 bases are shared with TRBD2. CDR1 is SGDLS, CDR2 YYNGEE, per germline. CDR3 length: 14 amino acids. Trimming cost V 0 bases and J 5 bases; bases outside gene matches: 2. The CDR3 here is CASSVETSGETQYF. In nucleotides, the CDR3 is TGTGCCAGCAGCGTAGAAACTAGCGGGGAGACCCAGTACTTC.

In regard to this clone: The same CDR3 arises from other DNA sequences in this sample as well. V and J are TRBV5-1 and TRBJ2-3, with 8 bases that match TRBD1. This CDR3 has 13 residues. Germline CDR1 SGHRS, CDR2 YFSETQ. V shed 0 bases, J shed 6 bases, and the junction held 0 bases outside the gene matches. DNA for the CDR3: TGCGCCAGCAGCTTGGACAGGGGGGATACGCAGTATTTT. Translated, it gives CASSLDRGDTQYF.

The chain joins TRBV4-1 to TRBJ1-1; D call uncertain. Germline V gives CDR1 MGHRA, CDR2 YSYEKL. The CDR3 is made up of 16 amino acids. V was cut by 0 bases and J by 1 base, with 12 bases left in between. In DNA form, the CDR3 reads TGCGCCAGCAGCCAAGACGTAAACAGCCAGAACACTGAAGCTTTCTTT. It yields the protein CASSQDVNSQNTEAFF.

A few counts support this clone. This chain uses TRBV7-2 with TRBJ1-6; 11 nucleotides agree with TRBD1. Germline values: CDR1 SGHTA, CDR2 FQGNSA. Germline trimming cut 5 bases from V and 7 bases from J; bases unmatched to any gene: 4. This CDR3 comprises 15 residues. CDR3 nucleotides: TGTGCCAGCAGCCCAGGGACAGGGGGGAATTCACCCCTCCACTTT. Protein product: CASSPGTGGNSPLHF.